These 5 T cell receptor beta chains came from one sample sequenced in a study of breast tumors, draining lymph nodes, adjacent tissues. Each CDR3 protein gets one entry after TCRdb re-called the multiplex PCR reads with MiXCR. Of 9,500 to 14,000 distinct CDR3 sequences listed, 53% are singletons. What was sequenced was breast tumor tissue. The receptors were sampled from a female donor with breast cancer. Some clones in this sample may be carry-over from other donors' samples.

This clonotype was picked up a small number of times. The gene calls are TRBV14 and TRBJ2-5; D not certain. Looked up from germline, CDR1 is SGHDN and CDR2 is FVKESK. With 1 base removed from V and 5 bases from J, the gap between germline ends came to 2 bases. The CDR3 consists of 11 residues. The CDR3 sequence: CASSQVETQYF. Here the CDR3 DNA reads TGTGCCAGCAGCCAAGTGGAGACCCAGTACTTC.

In this sample, this clonotype is medium-sized. This chain links TRBV5-1 with TRBJ2-7; D not resolved. V dropped 3 bases and J dropped 4 bases, with 11 bases sitting between them. Germline CDR1 and CDR2: SGHRS and YFSETQ. This CDR3 contains 13 residues. The CDR3 DNA is TGCGCCAGCAGCTACGGACCGAAGTACGAGCAGTACTTC. This gives the protein CASSYGPKYEQYF.

Only a few counts were recorded for this clonotype. The chain's CDR3 is CASSFLGDEQYF. For the CDR3, the DNA is TGCGCCAGCAGCTTTTTGGGTGACGAGCAGTACTTC. The rearrangement links TRBV5-1 to TRBJ2-7; D not resolved. This CDR3 comprises 12 residues. The germline gives CDR1 SGHRS, CDR2 YFSETQ. With 2 bases removed from V and 5 bases from J, the gap between germline ends came to 8 bases. Together with reference TRBV5-1 and TRBJ2-7, the CDR3 gives the full variable domain: KAGVTQTPRYLIKTRGQQVTLSCSPISGHRSVSWYQQTPGQGLQFLFEYFSETQRNKGNFPGRFSGRQFSNSRSEMNVSTLELGDSALYLCASSFLGDEQYFGPGTRLTVT.

This clonotype has more than one count but fewer than ten. This chain uses TRBV24-1 with TRBJ2-7; 10 bases agree with TRBD1. The germline V gene encodes CDR1 KGHDR and CDR2 SFDVKD. With V trimmed by 3 bases and J by 3 bases, 7 bases remained unmatched. CDR3 size: 16 residues. CDR3 residues: CATSDTGTGVNYEQYV. CDR3 DNA: TGTGCCACCAGTGATACCGGGACAGGGGTAAACTACGAGCAGTACGTC.

This clonotype has a handful of counts. V usage is TRBV5-5 and J usage is TRBJ2-6; no clear D. The CDR3 covers 15 residues. With 4 bases removed from V and 0 bases from J, the gap between germline ends came to 8 bases. In germline, CDR1 is SGHKS, CDR2 YYEKEE (reference sequence). For the CDR3, the DNA is TGTGCCAGCAGCCATGTCTACTCTGGGGCCAACGTCCTGACTTTC. Encoded protein: CASSHVYSGANVLTF.